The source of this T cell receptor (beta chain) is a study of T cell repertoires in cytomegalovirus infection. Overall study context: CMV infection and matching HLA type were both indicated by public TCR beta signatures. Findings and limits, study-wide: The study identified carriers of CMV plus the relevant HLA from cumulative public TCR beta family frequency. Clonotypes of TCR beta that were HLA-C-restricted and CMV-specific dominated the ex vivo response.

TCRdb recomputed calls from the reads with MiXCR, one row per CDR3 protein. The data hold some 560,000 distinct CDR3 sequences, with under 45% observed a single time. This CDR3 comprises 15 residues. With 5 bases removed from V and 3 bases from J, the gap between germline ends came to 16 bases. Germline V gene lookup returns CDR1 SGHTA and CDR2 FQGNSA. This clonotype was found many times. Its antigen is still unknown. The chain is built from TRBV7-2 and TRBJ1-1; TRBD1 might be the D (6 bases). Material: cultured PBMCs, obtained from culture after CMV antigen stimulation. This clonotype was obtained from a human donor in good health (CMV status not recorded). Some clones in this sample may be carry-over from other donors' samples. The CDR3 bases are TGTGCCAGCAGCCCCAAATCCGGGGGCTACACTGAAGCTTTCTTT. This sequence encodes CASSPKSGGYTEAFF.